This T cell receptor (beta chain) was recovered during a study of identical twins. Whole-study findings and limits: Excess sharing between twins was weaker in beta out-of-frame sequences.

Only a few counts were recorded for this clonotype. Its antigen is unidentified. This CDR3 has 16 residues. The germline V and J ends were trimmed by 1 base and 11 bases, with 23 bases remaining between them. Germline V gene lookup returns CDR1 SGHTA and CDR2 FQGNSA. TCRdb analysed the 5' RACE reads with MiXCR anew, one entry per CDR3 protein. The sample lists some 1,600,000 distinct CDR3 sequences, less than 35% occurring once. The sequenced sample was cord blood. The sequence came from a newborn girl in good health. The chain uses TRBV7-2 and TRBJ2-5; the D is unclear. CDR3 loop: CASSLEMRLSYNEQYF. Here the CDR3 DNA reads TGTGCCAGCAGCTTAGAAATGAGGCTTTCCTACAATGAGCAGTACTTC. The full variable domain, completed using reference TRBV7-2 and TRBJ2-5, is GAGVSQSPSNKVTEKGKDVELRCDPISGHTALYWYRQSLGQGLEFLIYFQGNSAPDKSGLPSDRFSAERTGGSVSTLTIQRTQQEDSAVYLCASSLEMRLSYNEQYFGPGTRLLVL.